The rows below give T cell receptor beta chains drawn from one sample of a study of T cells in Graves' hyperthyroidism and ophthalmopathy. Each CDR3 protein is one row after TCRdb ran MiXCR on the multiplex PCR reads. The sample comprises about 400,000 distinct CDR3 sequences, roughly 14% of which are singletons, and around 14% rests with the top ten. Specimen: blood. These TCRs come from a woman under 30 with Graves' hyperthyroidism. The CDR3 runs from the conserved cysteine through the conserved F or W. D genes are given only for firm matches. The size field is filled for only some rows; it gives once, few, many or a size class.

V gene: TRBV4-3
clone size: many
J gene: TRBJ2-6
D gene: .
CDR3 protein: CASSQAISGANVLTF
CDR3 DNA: TGCGCCAGCAGCCAGGCAATCTCTGGGGCCAACGTCCTGACTTTC

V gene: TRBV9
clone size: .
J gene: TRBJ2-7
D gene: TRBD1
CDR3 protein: CASSPFQGAYEQYF
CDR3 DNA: TGTGCCAGCAGCCCATTCCAGGGGGCCTACGAGCAGTACTTC

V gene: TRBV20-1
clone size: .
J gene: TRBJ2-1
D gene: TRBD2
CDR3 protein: CSARNAGLDNEQFF
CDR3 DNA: TGCAGTGCTAGAAATGCGGGACTAGACAATGAGCAGTTCTTC

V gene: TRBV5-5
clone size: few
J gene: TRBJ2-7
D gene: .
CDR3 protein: CASSPSAGYTYEQYF
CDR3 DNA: TGTGCCAGCAGCCCATCAGCGGGCTACACCTACGAGCAGTACTTC

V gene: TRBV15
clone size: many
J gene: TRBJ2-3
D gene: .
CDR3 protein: CATSPDGRGTDTQYF
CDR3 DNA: TGTGCCACCAGCCCAGACGGCAGGGGAACAGATACGCAGTATTTT

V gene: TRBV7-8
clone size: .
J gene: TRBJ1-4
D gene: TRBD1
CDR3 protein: CASRATGDATNEKLFF
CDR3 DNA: TGTGCCAGCAGGGCAACAGGGGATGCAACTAATGAAAAACTGTTTTTT

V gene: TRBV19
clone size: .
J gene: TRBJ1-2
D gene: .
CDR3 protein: CASSIRTDSYGYTF
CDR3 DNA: TGTGCCAGTAGTATTCGGACAGACAGTTATGGCTACACCTTC

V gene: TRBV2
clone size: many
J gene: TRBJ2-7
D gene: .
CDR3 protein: CASSEMLLGGYSRYEQYF
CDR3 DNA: TGTGCCAGCAGTGAAATGTTACTGGGTGGGTACAGCCGCTACGAGCAGTACTTC

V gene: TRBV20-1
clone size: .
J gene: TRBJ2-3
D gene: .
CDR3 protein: CSARWFDGTDTQYF
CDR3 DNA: TGCAGTGCTAGGTGGTTTGATGGCACAGATACGCAGTATTTT

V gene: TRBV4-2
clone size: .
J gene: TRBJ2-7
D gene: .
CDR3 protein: CASSQGGWKVYEQYF
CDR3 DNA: TGTGCCAGCAGCCAAGGTGGTTGGAAAGTCTACGAGCAGTACTTC

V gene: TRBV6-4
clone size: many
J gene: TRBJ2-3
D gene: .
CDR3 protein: CASSDSEADTQYF
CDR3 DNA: TGTGCCAGCAGTGACTCGGAGGCAGATACGCAGTATTTT

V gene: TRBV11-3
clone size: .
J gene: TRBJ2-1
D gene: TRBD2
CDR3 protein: CASSLEPPEVAGGPGNEQFF
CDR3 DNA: TGTGCCAGCAGCTTAGAACCCCCGGAGGTAGCGGGAGGGCCGGGTAATGAGCAGTTCTTC

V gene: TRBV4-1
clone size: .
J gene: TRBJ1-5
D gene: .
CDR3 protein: CASSQVILGSQPQHF
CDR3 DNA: TGCGCCAGCAGCCAAGTAATCCTTGGTAGTCAGCCCCAGCATTTT

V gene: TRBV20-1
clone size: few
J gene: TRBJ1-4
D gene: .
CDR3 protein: CSARDRSTNEKLFF
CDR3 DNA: TGCAGTGCTAGAGACAGATCAACTAATGAAAAACTGTTTTTT

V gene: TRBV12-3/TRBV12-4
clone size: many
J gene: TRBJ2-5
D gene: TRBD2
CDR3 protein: CASSPSRSGAETQYF
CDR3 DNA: TGTGCCAGCAGTCCCTCGCGGAGCGGGGCAGAGACCCAGTACTTC

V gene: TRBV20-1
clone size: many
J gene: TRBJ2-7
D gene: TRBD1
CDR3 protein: CSARETGAKTEQYF
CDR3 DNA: TGCAGTGCTAGAGAGACAGGGGCAAAAACCGAGCAGTACTTC

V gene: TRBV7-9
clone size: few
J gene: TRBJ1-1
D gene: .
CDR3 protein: CASSSDSSEAFF
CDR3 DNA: TGTGCCAGCAGCTCCGACAGTTCTGAAGCTTTCTTT

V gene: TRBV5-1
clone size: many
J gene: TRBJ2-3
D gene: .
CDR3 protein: CASSSQQGWSTDTQYF
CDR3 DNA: TGCGCCAGCAGCTCTCAACAGGGATGGTCAACAGATACGCAGTATTTT

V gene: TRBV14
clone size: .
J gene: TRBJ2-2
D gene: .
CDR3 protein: CASSQDGTDFGELFF
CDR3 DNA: TGTGCCAGCAGCCAAGATGGGACCGATTTCGGGGAGCTGTTTTTT

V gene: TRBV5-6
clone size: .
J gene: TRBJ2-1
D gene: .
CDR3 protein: CASSLYARANTNEQFF
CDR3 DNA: TGTGCCAGCAGCTTGTACGCGCGGGCGAACACCAATGAGCAGTTCTTC

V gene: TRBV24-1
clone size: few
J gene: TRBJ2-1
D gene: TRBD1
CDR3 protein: CATSDLRTGDDEQFF
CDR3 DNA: TGTGCCACCAGTGATTTACGGACAGGGGACGATGAGCAGTTCTTC

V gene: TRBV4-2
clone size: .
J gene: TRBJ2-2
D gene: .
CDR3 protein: CASSQDARSDTGELFF
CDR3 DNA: TGTGCCAGCAGCCAAGATGCCCGGTCCGACACCGGGGAGCTGTTTTTT

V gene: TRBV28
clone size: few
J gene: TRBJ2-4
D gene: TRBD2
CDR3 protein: CASSLWGLAGEAKNIQYF
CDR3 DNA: TGTGCCAGCAGTTTATGGGGACTAGCGGGAGAGGCCAAAAACATTCAGTACTTC

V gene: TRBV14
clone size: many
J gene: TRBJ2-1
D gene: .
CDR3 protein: CASSPPARNYYNEQFF
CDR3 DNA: TGTGCCAGCAGCCCCCCGGCAAGGAACTACTACAATGAGCAGTTCTTC

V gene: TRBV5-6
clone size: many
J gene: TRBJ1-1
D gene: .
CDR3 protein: CASSFDRPEAFF
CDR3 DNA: TGTGCCAGCAGCTTCGACAGACCTGAAGCTTTCTTT

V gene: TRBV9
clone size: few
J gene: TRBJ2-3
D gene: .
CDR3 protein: CASSVGQPISTDTQYF
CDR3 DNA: TGTGCCAGCAGCGTAGGCCAGCCTATAAGCACAGATACGCAGTATTTT

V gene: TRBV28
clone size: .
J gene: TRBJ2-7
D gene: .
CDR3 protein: CASSRRVYEQYF
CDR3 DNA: TGTGCCAGCAGTCGGAGAGTCTACGAGCAGTACTTC

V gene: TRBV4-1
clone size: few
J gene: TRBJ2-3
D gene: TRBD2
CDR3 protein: CASSQESGGTDTQYF
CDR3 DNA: TGCGCCAGCAGCCAAGAGAGCGGGGGCACAGATACGCAGTATTTT

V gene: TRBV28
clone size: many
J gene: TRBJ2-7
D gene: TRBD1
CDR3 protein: CASSPIRQGDLGEQYF
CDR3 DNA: TGTGCCAGCAGTCCCATTAGGCAGGGGGATCTAGGCGAGCAGTACTTC

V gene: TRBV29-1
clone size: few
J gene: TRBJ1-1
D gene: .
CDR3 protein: CSVVQLRAFF
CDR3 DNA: TGCAGCGTTGTACAATTGAGAGCTTTCTTT

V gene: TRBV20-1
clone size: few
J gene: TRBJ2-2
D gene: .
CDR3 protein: CSARDRRELFF
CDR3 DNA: TGCAGTGCTAGAGATCGGCGGGAGCTGTTTTTT

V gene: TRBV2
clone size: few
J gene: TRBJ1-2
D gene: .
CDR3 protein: CASRLGREDYGYTF
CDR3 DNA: TGTGCCAGCAGGTTAGGCAGGGAAGACTATGGCTACACCTTC

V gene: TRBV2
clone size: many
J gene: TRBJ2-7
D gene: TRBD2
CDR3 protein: CASSEGLAGGEQYF
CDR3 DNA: TGTGCCAGCAGTGAGGGGCTAGCGGGAGGCGAGCAGTACTTC

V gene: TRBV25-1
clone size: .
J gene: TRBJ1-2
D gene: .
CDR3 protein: CASAKGEADYGYTF
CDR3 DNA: TGTGCCAGCGCCAAGGGGGAGGCGGACTATGGCTACACCTTC

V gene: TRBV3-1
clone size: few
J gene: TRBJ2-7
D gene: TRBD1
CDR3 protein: CASSRTGGSEQYF
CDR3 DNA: TGTGCCAGCAGCCGGACAGGGGGCAGCGAGCAGTACTTC

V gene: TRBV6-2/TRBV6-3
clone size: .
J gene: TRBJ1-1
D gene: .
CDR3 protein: CASSRQPLGTEAFF
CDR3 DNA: TGTGCCAGCAGTCGACAGCCCCTCGGGACTGAAGCTTTCTTT

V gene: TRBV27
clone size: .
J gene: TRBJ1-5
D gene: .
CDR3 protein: CASSFYPGVNQPQHF
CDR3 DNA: TGTGCCAGCAGTTTCTATCCGGGGGTCAATCAGCCCCAGCATTTT

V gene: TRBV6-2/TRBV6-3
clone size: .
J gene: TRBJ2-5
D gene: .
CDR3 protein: CATTDTRPETQYF
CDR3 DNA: TGTGCCACCACGGACACCCGACCGGAGACCCAGTACTTC

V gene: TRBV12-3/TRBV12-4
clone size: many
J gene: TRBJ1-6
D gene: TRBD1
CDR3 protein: CASGGQWGSPLHF
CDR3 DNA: TGTGCCAGCGGGGGACAGTGGGGGTCACCCCTCCACTTT

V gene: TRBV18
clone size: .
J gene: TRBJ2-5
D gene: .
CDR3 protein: CASSPILSTQETQYF
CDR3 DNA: TGTGCCAGCTCACCAATCCTGTCTACCCAAGAGACCCAGTACTTC

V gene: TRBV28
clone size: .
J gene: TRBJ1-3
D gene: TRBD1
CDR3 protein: CASRGQGAPGNTIYF
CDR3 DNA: TGTGCCAGCAGGGGACAGGGAGCTCCTGGAAACACCATATATTTT

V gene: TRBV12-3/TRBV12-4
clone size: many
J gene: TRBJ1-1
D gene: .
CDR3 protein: CASSFVQGNTEAFF
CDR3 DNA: TGTGCCAGCAGTTTTGTCCAGGGGAACACTGAAGCTTTCTTT

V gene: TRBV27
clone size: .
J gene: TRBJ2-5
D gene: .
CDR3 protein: CASSLIGESETQYF
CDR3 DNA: TGTGCCAGCAGTTTGATAGGGGAATCAGAGACCCAGTACTTC

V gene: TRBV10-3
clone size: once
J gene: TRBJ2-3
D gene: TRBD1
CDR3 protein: CAISERTGETDTQYF
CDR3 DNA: TGTGCCATCAGTGAAAGGACAGGGGAAACAGATACGCAGTATTTT

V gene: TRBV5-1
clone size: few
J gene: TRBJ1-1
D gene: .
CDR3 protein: CASSLSVYRAGRNTEAFF
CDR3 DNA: TGCGCCAGCAGCTTGTCAGTTTACCGGGCAGGGCGTAACACTGAAGCTTTCTTT

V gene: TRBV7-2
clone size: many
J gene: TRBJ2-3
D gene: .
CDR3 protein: CASSLVSPGRSTDTQYF
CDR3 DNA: TGTGCCAGCAGCTTAGTTTCGCCGGGTCGAAGCACAGATACGCAGTATTTT

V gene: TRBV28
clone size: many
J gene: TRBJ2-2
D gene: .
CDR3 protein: CASSQSTTGTGELFF
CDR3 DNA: TGTGCCAGCAGCCAGAGTACAACGGGTACCGGGGAGCTGTTTTTT

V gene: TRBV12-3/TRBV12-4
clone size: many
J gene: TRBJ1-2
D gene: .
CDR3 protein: CASSLFERSNYGYTF
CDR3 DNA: TGTGCCAGCAGTTTATTCGAGAGATCTAACTATGGCTACACCTTC